These 28 T cell receptor beta chains share one sample of origin, sequenced in a study of cytomegalovirus exposure and HLA in healthy donors. PCR was performed using 60 Vbeta and 13 Jbeta primers. This table comes from immunoSEQ multiplex PCR, and its TCRdb copy is limited to in-frame clones, with some not included. The table has 120,000 or so clones, roughly 78% seen once. Sequencing input: PBMCs. These receptors originate from a man aged 25-45 years in good health and CMV-seronegative.

The chain employs TRBV10-3 and TRBJ2-1; D is undetermined. V lost 2 bases, J lost 8 bases, and 7 bases lay in between. CDR3 length: 12 amino acids. Germline V gives CDR1 ENHRY, CDR2 SYGVKD. CDR3 sequence reads: CAISEARDEQFF. CDR3 nucleotides: TGTGCCATCAGTGAGGCCCGGGATGAGCAGTTCTTC.

This clone was counted a single time. V gene TRBV19 combines with J gene TRBJ1-2; D gene unclear. This CDR3 comprises 15 residues. In germline, CDR1 is LNHDA, CDR2 SQIVND (reference sequence). Trimming removed 2 bases at V and 4 bases at J, with 14 bases between. The CDR3 sequence: CASSISPPGSYGYTF. The CDR3 nucleotides are TGTGCCAGTAGTATAAGCCCCCCGGGGAGCTATGGCTACACCTTC.

The genes are TRBV10-2 and TRBJ1-2, with D maybe TRBD1 (5 bases). V lost 8 bases and J lost 11, with 12 bases in between. This CDR3 spans 10 amino acids. CDR1 WSHSY and CDR2 SAAADI come from the germline V gene. This chain's CDR3 is CASRDYTYTF. The CDR3 nucleotides read TGCGCCAGCCGGGACTACACGTACACCTTC.

The chain uses TRBV20-1 and TRBJ1-2; 8 positions match TRBD1. J gave up 12 bases and V 3 bases, and 6 bases lay outside the gene matches. CDR3 size: 11 residues. Germline V CDR1 and CDR2: DFQATT, SNEGSKA (reference sequence). DNA of the CDR3: TGCAGTGCTAGTTACGGACAGGGTGACACCTTC. Its translation is CSASYGQGDTF.

This sequence joins TRBV28 and TRBJ1-3; a weak D match, TRBD1 (6 bases). V lost 1 base and J lost 0, with 16 bases in between. The CDR3 spans 18 residues. Germline CDR1 is MDHEN and CDR2 is SYDVKM. The CDR3 nucleotides are TGTGCCAGCAGTTTATACATAAGCCGGGACAACTCTGGAAACACCATATATTTT. Protein product: CASSLYISRDNSGNTIYF.

CDR3 region: CASSLSGGVNSPLHF. DNA for the CDR3: TGTGCCAGCAGCTTATCGGGGGGTGTTAATTCACCCCTCCACTTT. The gene calls are TRBV7-3 and TRBJ1-6; D possibly corresponds to TRBD1 (5 bases). CDR3 length: 15 amino acids. Deletions cut 2 bases from V and 6 bases from J, with 11 bases between. Germline V CDR1 and CDR2: SGHTA, FQGTGA.

The V call is TRBV4-1, the J call TRBJ2-7; D possibly corresponds to TRBD2 (5 bases). Germline V gene sequence: CDR1 MGHRA, CDR2 YSYEKL. This CDR3 has 16 residues. The V gene lost 2 bases and the J gene lost 2 bases, with 16 bases spanning the gap. CDR3 loop: CASSQNLASWAYEQYF. The CDR3 bases are TGCGCCAGCAGCCAAAACCTGGCTAGCTGGGCCTACGAGCAGTACTTC.

V usage is TRBV5-6 and J usage is TRBJ2-5; 8 bases line up with TRBD2. J lost 7 bases, V lost 0 bases, and 8 bases had no gene match. The CDR3 covers 15 residues. CDR1 SGHDT and CDR2 YYEEEE come from the germline V gene. This CDR3 reads CASSLAGGGFGTQYF. CDR3 DNA: TGTGCCAGCAGCTTGGCCGGGGGGGGATTTGGGACCCAGTACTTC.

The chain joins TRBV28 to TRBJ1-5; D remains ambiguous. The CDR3 loop spans 16 amino acids. V lost 2 bases to trimming and J lost 0 bases, with 11 bases between them. Germline V gives CDR1 MDHEN, CDR2 SYDVKM. The CDR3 region is CASSLAGRYSNQPQHF. DNA of the CDR3: TGTGCCAGCAGTTTAGCGGGCAGATATAGCAATCAGCCCCAGCATTTT.

This clone was seen only a few times. CDR3 coding DNA: TGTGCCAGCAGCCGTGGGGCGGACTACGAGCAGTACTTC. Translation: CASSRGADYEQYF. The gene calls are TRBV7-8 and TRBJ2-7; D is possibly TRBD1 (5 bases). The CDR3 sequence is 13 residues long. Germline values: CDR1 SGHVS, CDR2 FQNEAQ. The V and J ends lost 5 bases and 3 bases respectively, with 11 bases between them.

This CDR3 reads CASSQGRGGAAGELFF. Written as DNA, the CDR3 is TGTGCCAGCAGCCAAGGACGCGGGGGGGCAGCCGGGGAGCTGTTTTTT. The chain couples TRBV14 to TRBJ2-2, with 9 bases lining up with TRBD2. With 1 base clipped from V and 6 bases from J, the junction kept 6 bases outside the gene matches. Germline V gives CDR1 SGHDN, CDR2 FVKESK. The CDR3 is made up of 16 amino acids.

V and J are TRBV5-4 and TRBJ2-5; 11 positions agree with TRBD2. With V trimmed by 3 bases and J by 5 bases, 3 bases remained unmatched. The CDR3 consists of 14 residues. Germline V gene lookup returns CDR1 SGHNT and CDR2 YYREEE (reference sequence). CDR3: CASSSGLAGETQYF. The CDR3 DNA is TGTGCCAGCAGCTCTGGACTAGCGGGTGAGACCCAGTACTTC.

The genes are TRBV7-9 and TRBJ2-7; D is perhaps TRBD1 (6 bases). The germline V and J ends were trimmed by 4 bases and 1 base, with 14 bases remaining between them. The CDR3 is 15 residues long. Germline CDR1 reads SEHNR; CDR2 reads FQNEAQ (reference sequence). As DNA, the CDR3 is TGTGCCAGCAGCTCGCCTCGGACAGAATCCTACGAGCAGTACTTC. Translation: CASSSPRTESYEQYF.

The V gene is TRBV7-7, the J gene TRBJ2-1, with 9 bases that match TRBD1. Germline-derived CDR1 and CDR2 are SSHAT and FNYEAQ (reference sequence). This CDR3 is built from 15 residues. Trimming at V came to 1 base and at J to 2 bases, leaving 0 bases not matched to a gene. The CDR3 DNA sequence: TGTGCCAGCAGCTTAGGACAGGGGGCCTACAATGAGCAGTTCTTC. Translated: CASSLGQGAYNEQFF.

The CDR3: CASSEEDRGYGEQYF. The CDR3 nucleotides are TGTGCCAGCAGTGAGGAAGACAGGGGCTACGGCGAGCAGTACTTC. The chain recombines TRBV2 with TRBJ2-7, with 8 bases that match TRBD1. Germline CDR1 SNHLY, CDR2 FYNNEI. V gave up 3 bases and J gave up 6 bases; unmatched junction bases: 10. The CDR3 extends over 15 amino acids.

This sequence joins TRBV23-1 and TRBJ2-7, with D possibly matching TRBD1 (6 bases). TRBV23-1 is an ORF for which the function is uncertain. V dropped 0 bases and J dropped 0 bases, with 6 bases sitting between them. CDR3 length equals 14 residues. CDR3 DNA sequence: TGCGCCAGCAGTCAATCGGACAGCTCCTACGAGCAGTACTTC. It is translated as CASSQSDSSYEQYF.

As for this clone: The junction departs from germline at one end; a sequencing error may be responsible. Distinct nucleotide sequences in the sample also encode this CDR3. The V call is TRBV5-1, the J call TRBJ1-4, with 7 bases aligning to TRBD1. The germline CDR1 and CDR2 sequences are SGHRS and YFSETQ. The CDR3 consists of 15 residues. In nucleotides, the CDR3 is TGCGCCAGTAGCTTTGGCGACAGGGATAATGAAAAACTGTTTTTT. Translated, it gives CASSFGDRDNEKLFF.

The chain links TRBV7-2 to TRBJ2-5; TRBD2 agrees at 13 bases. V gave up 1 base and J gave up 4 bases; unmatched junction bases: 0. This CDR3 spans 15 amino acids. Germline-derived CDR1 and CDR2 are SGHTA and FQGNSA. CDR3 sequence: CASSLGTSGGETQYF. In DNA form, the CDR3 reads TGTGCCAGCAGCTTAGGGACTAGCGGGGGAGAGACCCAGTACTTC.

Only one count was recorded for this clone. A read error may account for a junction end that differs from germline. The chain is built from TRBV7-9 and TRBJ2-2; the D gene is possibly TRBD1 (5 bases). Germline CDR1 SEHNR, CDR2 FQNEAQ (reference sequence). This CDR3 comprises 12 residues. CDR3 coding DNA: TGTTCCAGCATGACAGCCACCGGGGAGCTGTTTTTT. The encoded protein is CSSMTATGELFF.

The chain has TRBV6-5 and TRBJ1-6; tentatively, D is TRBD1 (5 bases). The germline V and J ends were trimmed by 0 bases and 8 bases, with 14 bases remaining between them. Per the germline V gene, CDR1 is MNHEY and CDR2 is SVGAGI. The CDR3 spans 16 residues. The CDR3 here is CASSYSLGQGYSPLHF. CDR3 DNA sequence: TGTGCCAGCAGTTACTCCCTCGGGCAGGGCTATTCACCCCTCCACTTT.

This rearrangement joins TRBV2 to TRBJ1-1; no firm D call. The germline CDR1 and CDR2 sequences are SNHLY and FYNNEI. The V end was cut by 7 bases, the J end by 8 bases, with 17 bases between. The CDR3 spans 13 residues. The CDR3 DNA reads as TGTGCCAGCAACCCCGTTGGGTCAGGCGAAGCTTTCTTT. Residues: CASNPVGSGEAFF.

The rearrangement joins TRBV21-1 to TRBJ1-1; TRBD1 is the table's D call, not checked against the DNA. TRBV21-1 is deemed a pseudogene. The CDR3 sequence is 19 residues long. This CDR3 is CASSKALSRGQDQNTEAFF. CDR3 in DNA: TGTGCCAGCAGCAAAGCGCTTTCCAGGGGGCAAGATCAGAACACTGAAGCTTTCTTT.

The rearrangement links TRBV5-4 to TRBJ2-5; D unresolved. CDR1 SGHNT and CDR2 YYREEE come from the germline V gene (reference sequence). Trimming shortened V by 0 bases and J by 2 bases, and 8 bases separated the two germline ends. The CDR3 sequence is 14 residues long. The CDR3 spells CASSLVSKQETQYF. CDR3 nucleotide sequence: TGTGCCAGCAGCTTGGTTAGTAAACAAGAGACCCAGTACTTC.

The V and J genes are TRBV10-3 and TRBJ1-1, with D tentatively TRBD1 (6 bases). Trimming removed 0 bases at V and 0 bases at J, with 8 bases between. Germline V lookup: CDR1 ENHRY, CDR2 SYGVKD. The CDR3 loop spans 15 amino acids. As DNA, the CDR3 is TGTGCCATCAGTGAGTCTGGGGGCCTGAACACTGAAGCTTTCTTT. This sequence encodes CAISESGGLNTEAFF.

The rearrangement uses TRBV6-1 and TRBJ2-2; TRBD1 is a possible D gene (5 bases). This CDR3 has 20 amino acids. Germline V lookup: CDR1 MNHNS, CDR2 SASEGT. Trimming stripped 0 bases from V and 1 base from J, with 21 bases between. CDR3 loop: CASSEALRFAGHLNTGELFF. The CDR3 DNA is TGTGCCAGCAGTGAAGCCCTAAGGTTTGCCGGACACCTGAACACCGGGGAGCTGTTTTTT.

The chain has TRBV5-4 and TRBJ2-5; 8 bases agree with TRBD2. Looked up from germline, CDR1 is SGHNT and CDR2 is YYREEE (reference sequence). The junction had 7 bases not matched to a gene; V was cut back by 5 bases and J by 1 base. The CDR3 spans 15 residues. The CDR3 here is CASSLTGTSQETQYF. The CDR3 DNA is TGTGCCAGCAGTCTGACCGGGACTAGCCAAGAGACCCAGTACTTC.

The chain carries TRBV27 and TRBJ1-5; D remains ambiguous. Trimming shortened V by 0 bases and J by 9 bases, and 15 bases separated the two germline ends. The CDR3 has 15 residues. Germline lookup yields CDR1 MNHEY and CDR2 SMNVEV (reference sequence). CDR3 nucleotide sequence: TGTGCCAGCAGTTTATCGGCGGCAGCGGTTGCGCCCCAGCATTTT. Amino acids: CASSLSAAAVAPQHF.

The gene calls are TRBV9 and TRBJ2-5; TRBD2 aligns across 10 bases. This CDR3 is built from 16 residues. The V gene end was trimmed by 0 bases and the J gene end by 1 base; junction bases not matched to a gene: 3. Germline CDR1 SGDLS, CDR2 YYNGEE. CDR3 nucleotide sequence: TGTGCCAGCAGCGTAGCAGAGCGGGGGGGCCAAGAGACCCAGTACTTC. Its translation: CASSVAERGGQETQYF.